This T cell receptor beta chain was sequenced for a study of blood T cell repertoires in COVID-19. The wider study: Material from acute and convalescent COVID-19 was sourced from the United States, Italy and Spain. Sources were T cells, B-cell-depleted T cells, or PBMCs; the material itself was cDNA or gDNA.

Enrolment of Seattle patients took place during active infection, and they were followed longitudinally. The authors' processing: Nucleated cell number was recorded as an estimate derived from reference gene primer amplification. TCRdb's copy holds only in-frame clones and misses some; the assay was immunoSEQ multiplex PCR. The DNA was the basis for D and trimming; V, J and clone size are from that table. The sample lists some 360,000 clones, roughly nine tenths occurring once. Trimming pared 0 bases from V and 6 bases from J, leaving 14 bases between. Germline V lookup: CDR1 MNHNS, CDR2 SASEGT. The CDR3 spans 15 residues.

The clonotype was recovered from a woman in her sixties or seventies with COVID-19, enrolled during active disease. The chain employs TRBV6-1 and TRBJ1-2; D is possibly TRBD1 (5 bases). Input material: peripheral blood. CDR3 region: CASSEAPRGRNGYTF. The CDR3 nucleotides are TGTGCCAGCAGTGAAGCGCCGCGGGGCCGAAATGGCTACACCTTC.